Following are 27 T cell receptor beta chains from one sample sequenced in a study of shared clonotypes between healthy human individuals. Only in-frame clones appear in the TCRdb table, and some are missing; sequencing was by immunoSEQ multiplex PCR. The sample carries 2.3 million or so clones, 85% to 95% recorded once. The sample consisted of naive CD4+ T cells from PBMCs. Described subset: CD45RA+ positively selected. These receptors were obtained from a man between 18 and 35 years old in good health. Some clones in this sample may be carry-over from other donors' samples.

The V and J genes are TRBV28 and TRBJ2-7; D is possibly TRBD1 (6 bases). The CDR3 has 14 amino acids. Germline loops: CDR1 MDHEN, CDR2 SYDVKM. Deletions cut 5 bases from V and 4 bases from J, with 15 bases between. CDR3 sequence reads: CASSPGTTIYEQYF. CDR3 coding DNA: TGTGCCAGCAGTCCCGGGACAACAATATACGAGCAGTACTTC.

This clone turned up a few times. The chain couples TRBV15 to TRBJ1-5; no clear D. Germline V gene lookup returns CDR1 LNHNV and CDR2 YYDKDF (reference sequence). This CDR3 has 14 residues. V was pared by 2 bases and J by 4 bases, with 9 bases between. The CDR3 protein is CATSRWTGNQPQHF. CDR3 sequence (DNA): TGTGCCACCAGCAGATGGACTGGGAATCAGCCCCAGCATTTT.

The V call is TRBV2, the J call TRBJ2-1; a weak D match, TRBD1 (6 bases). CDR1 SNHLY and CDR2 FYNNEI come from the germline V gene. CDR3 length equals 16 residues. V lost 0 bases and J 0 bases, leaving 9 bases between the germline ends. For the CDR3, the DNA is TGTGCCAGCAGTGAAGCGCAGGGGTCCTCCTACAATGAGCAGTTCTTC. It encodes CASSEAQGSSYNEQFF.

This sequence joins TRBV6-5 and TRBJ2-5; 7 nucleotides agree with TRBD1. The germline gives CDR1 MNHEY, CDR2 SVGAGI. V gave up 6 bases and J gave up 5 bases; unmatched junction bases: 9. The CDR3 extends over 14 amino acids. CDR3: CASRRQGLGETQYF. The CDR3 DNA sequence: TGTGCCAGCAGACGACAGGGTTTAGGGGAGACCCAGTACTTC.

The chain employs TRBV28 and TRBJ1-5, with 10 bases lining up with TRBD1. J gave up 6 bases and V 7 bases, and 6 bases lay outside the gene matches. This CDR3 has 14 residues. Germline CDR1 MDHEN, CDR2 SYDVKM. In DNA form, the CDR3 reads TGTGCCAGCATCCGGGGGACAGGGGTTCAGCCCCAGCATTTT. Protein: CASIRGTGVQPQHF.

V is TRBV6-6 and J is TRBJ1-1; possible D gene TRBD1, 5 bases. Germline values: CDR1 MNHNY, CDR2 SVGAGI (reference sequence). This CDR3 spans 15 amino acids. V was trimmed by 6 bases and J by 4 bases, leaving 18 bases between them. CDR3 amino acids: CASSPRVTAGTEAFF. The CDR3 region has the DNA TGTGCCAGCAGCCCCAGGGTTACCGCTGGCACTGAAGCTTTCTTT.

The J gene is TRBJ2-2, the V gene TRBV28; D uncertain. There are 13 residues in the CDR3. The V and J ends lost 5 bases and 5 bases respectively, with 9 bases between them. Germline loops: CDR1 MDHEN, CDR2 SYDVKM. CDR3 sequence reads: CASSVQVTGELFF. The DNA for the CDR3 is TGTGCCAGCAGTGTGCAGGTTACCGGGGAGCTGTTTTTT.

The gene calls are TRBV19 and TRBJ2-7, with 9 bases aligning to TRBD2. Germline CDR1 is LNHDA and CDR2 is SQIVND (reference sequence). The ends lost 5 bases at V and 4 bases at J; junction bases unmatched: 6. The CDR3 is 14 residues long. The CDR3 nucleotides are TGTGCCAGTAGTCTCGGCGGGAGGGCGTACGAGCAGTACTTC. This translates into CASSLGGRAYEQYF.

This chain links TRBV28 with TRBJ2-5; 8 positions agree with TRBD1. This CDR3 spans 15 amino acids. The J segment lost 1 base and the V segment lost 4 bases, leaving 5 bases of the junction unmatched. Germline V lookup: CDR1 MDHEN, CDR2 SYDVKM. The DNA for the CDR3 is TGTGCCAGCAGTTCTGACAGGGGACCCCAAGAGACCCAGTACTTC. Amino acids: CASSSDRGPQETQYF.

The J gene is TRBJ2-1, the V gene TRBV19, with a weak D call TRBD1 (7 bases). CDR1 is LNHDA, CDR2 SQIVND, per germline (reference sequence). Trimming left V 7 bases short and J 2 bases short, with 12 bases between. This CDR3 contains 14 residues. CDR3 amino acids: CASTRDSAYNEQFF. CDR3 bases: TGTGCCAGTACGCGGGACAGTGCCTACAATGAGCAGTTCTTC. Looking up the rest from reference TRBV19 and TRBJ2-1 gives the full variable domain: DGGITQSPKYLFRKEGQNVTLSCEQNLNHDAMYWYRQDPGQGLRLIYYSQIVNDFQKGDIAEGYSVSREKKESFPLTVTSAQKNPTAFYLCASTRDSAYNEQFFGPGTRLTVL.

Turning to this clone: Distinct nucleotide sequences in the sample also encode this CDR3. The chain couples TRBV5-1 to TRBJ2-3, with 9 bases lining up with TRBD2. The CDR3 covers 15 residues. With 5 bases clipped from V and 1 base from J, the junction kept 5 bases outside the gene matches. CDR1 and CDR2 (germline): SGHRS, YFSETQ. As DNA, the CDR3 is TGCGCCAGCAGTCTTAGGACTAGCGGCACAGATACGCAGTATTTT. Its protein is CASSLRTSGTDTQYF.

The chain joins TRBV18 to TRBJ2-1; D perhaps matches TRBD2 (6 bases). In germline, CDR1 is KGHSH, CDR2 LQKENI. This CDR3 contains 16 residues. V lost 0 bases and J 4 bases, leaving 13 bases between the germline ends. The CDR3 protein is CASSPPSGRPYNEQFF. The CDR3 nucleotides are TGTGCCAGCTCACCACCAAGCGGGCGTCCTTACAATGAGCAGTTCTTC.

Notes on this clone: The same CDR3 also results from other DNA sequences found in this sample. The rearrangement joins TRBV6-5 to TRBJ1-1; no clear D gene. V lost 0 bases and J 4 bases, leaving 6 bases between the germline ends. The V gene's germline CDR1 is MNHEY and CDR2 SVGAGI. This CDR3 region has 13 residues. The CDR3 sequence: CASSYSRGTEAFF. CDR3 nucleotides: TGTGCCAGCAGTTACTCTCGGGGCACTGAAGCTTTCTTT.

V is TRBV18 and J is TRBJ1-1, with 7 bases that match TRBD1. CDR1 and CDR2 from the germline V gene are KGHSH and LQKENI. V shed 3 bases, J shed 3 bases, and the junction held 4 bases outside the gene matches. This CDR3 has 14 amino acids. The CDR3 spells CASSPSRGDTEAFF. Written as DNA, the CDR3 is TGTGCCAGCTCACCGTCCAGGGGGGACACTGAAGCTTTCTTT.

In the case of this clone: At one end, the junction sequence differs from germline, possibly due to a read error. V and J are TRBV7-8 and TRBJ2-7; TRBD1 agrees at 7 bases. This CDR3 is built from 13 residues. The germline V gene encodes CDR1 SGHVS and CDR2 FQNEAQ. DNA of the CDR3: TGTGCCAGCAGCTTAGTGGGTCCGGCAGGGGGTAATTTC. As protein: CASSLVGPAGGNF.

CDR3 protein: CASSSSGRVNEQYF. CDR3 nucleotides: TGCGCCAGCAGCTCTAGCGGGAGGGTAAACGAGCAGTACTTC. This rearrangement joins TRBV5-1 to TRBJ2-7; TRBD2 aligns across 12 bases. This CDR3 has 14 residues. From germline, CDR1 is SGHRS and CDR2 YFSETQ. Trimming at V came to 3 bases and at J to 5 bases, leaving 3 bases not matched to a gene.

This chain connects TRBV7-8 to TRBJ1-3; weak D call: TRBD1 (6 bases). V was pared by 5 bases and J by 7 bases, with 18 bases between. The CDR3 totals 15 residues. CDR1 SGHVS and CDR2 FQNEAQ come from the germline V gene. The CDR3 nucleotides are TGTGCCAGCAGCCCCGCCGCGGGGGCCCAGAACACCATATATTTT. Translated, it gives CASSPAAGAQNTIYF.

The chain has TRBV10-1 and TRBJ2-3, with TRBD2 matching 9 bases. The CDR3 extends over 17 amino acids. Per germline, CDR1 WNHNN and CDR2 SYGVQD (reference sequence). The junction had 18 bases not matched to a gene; V was cut back by 8 bases and J by 6 bases. The CDR3 loop reads CASPLRLAAMRVDTQYF. The CDR3 DNA is TGCGCCAGCCCACTCCGACTAGCGGCTATGAGAGTTGATACGCAGTATTTT.

The genes are TRBV28 and TRBJ2-7; tentatively, D is TRBD1 (7 bases). The CDR3 has 14 amino acids. Trimming took off 5 bases at V and 4 bases at J, with 15 bases between the two ends. Germline V gives CDR1 MDHEN, CDR2 SYDVKM. Here the CDR3 reads CASSNIQGRYEQYF. The CDR3 coding sequence is TGTGCCAGCAGTAACATACAGGGGAGGTACGAGCAGTACTTC.

The chain couples TRBV14 to TRBJ2-3; TRBD2 aligns across 8 bases. CDR1 and CDR2 from the germline V gene are SGHDN and FVKESK. V shed 3 bases, J shed 5 bases, and the junction held 4 bases outside the gene matches. The CDR3 is made up of 14 amino acids. This chain's CDR3 is CASSQDGRVDTQYF. The CDR3 nucleotides read TGTGCCAGCAGCCAGGACGGGAGGGTAGATACGCAGTATTTT.

The chain uses TRBV6-1 and TRBJ1-3; weak D call: TRBD1 (5 bases). Germline V lookup: CDR1 MNHNS, CDR2 SASEGT. V gave up 5 bases and J gave up 0 bases, with 11 bases separating them. The CDR3 consists of 15 residues. As DNA, the CDR3 is TGTGCCAGCAGTCCGGGGGTGATCTCTGGAAACACCATATATTTT. It yields the protein CASSPGVISGNTIYF.

A word on this clone: Given a much more abundant clone one base away, this may be a read error. Other nucleotide sequences from this sample produce the same CDR3. This chain joins TRBV14 and TRBJ2-5; D call uncertain. Germline V CDR1 and CDR2: SGHDN, FVKESK. V was pared by 5 bases and J by 1 base, with 2 bases between. The CDR3 sequence is 11 residues long. Here the CDR3 reads CASSSQETQYF. CDR3 nucleotides: TGTGCCAGCAGCTCCCAAGAGACCCAGTACTTC.

This sequence joins TRBV19 and TRBJ2-5; a possible D gene is TRBD1 (6 bases). CDR3 length: 12 amino acids. V lost 3 bases, J lost 9 bases, and 11 bases lay in between. Germline V CDR1 and CDR2: LNHDA, SQIVND (reference sequence). The CDR3 coding sequence is TGTGCCAGTAGTATCGGCCCAGGGGCCCAGTACTTC. This translates into CASSIGPGAQYF.

This clone was seen a handful of times. The rearrangement uses TRBV29-1 and TRBJ1-1; D not certain. Germline loops: CDR1 SQVTM, CDR2 ANQGSEA. Trimming cost V 4 bases and J 0 bases, with 9 bases left between them. This CDR3 has 13 amino acids. This CDR3 is CSVGGIMNTEAFF. In nucleotides, the CDR3 is TGCAGCGTTGGCGGGATCATGAACACTGAAGCTTTCTTT.

This chain uses TRBV6-5 with TRBJ2-7; the match to TRBD1 covers 7 bases. There are 15 residues in the CDR3. Trimming cost V 1 base and J 3 bases; bases outside gene matches: 6. The germline V gene encodes CDR1 MNHEY and CDR2 SVGAGI. The CDR3 spells CASSYWAGGYYEQYF. DNA for the CDR3: TGTGCCAGCAGTTACTGGGCAGGGGGTTACTACGAGCAGTACTTC.

The chain is built from TRBV7-8 and TRBJ2-7; D gene unclear. CDR3 length equals 15 residues. Trimming stripped 3 bases from V and 5 bases from J, with 17 bases between. Germline-derived CDR1 and CDR2 are SGHVS and FQNEAQ. CDR3: CASSFSRVLAHEQYF. The CDR3 DNA sequence: TGTGCCAGCAGCTTTTCTAGGGTGTTGGCCCACGAGCAGTACTTC. The variable domain in full, with the rest retrieved from reference TRBV7-8 and TRBJ2-7, is GAGVSQSPRYKVAKRGQDVALRCDPISGHVSLFWYQQALGQGPEFLTYFQNEAQLDKSGLPSDRFFAERPEGSVSTLKIQRTQQEDSAVYLCASSFSRVLAHEQYFGPGTRLTVT.

The chain has TRBV6-5 and TRBJ2-3, with 7 nucleotides matching TRBD2. This CDR3 comprises 13 residues. V lost 5 bases to trimming and J lost 4 bases; unmatched junction nucleotides: 3. CDR1 and CDR2 from the germline V gene are MNHEY and SVGAGI. The chain's CDR3 is CASSPGGADTQYF. CDR3 in DNA: TGTGCCAGCAGTCCTGGGGGGGCAGATACGCAGTATTTT.